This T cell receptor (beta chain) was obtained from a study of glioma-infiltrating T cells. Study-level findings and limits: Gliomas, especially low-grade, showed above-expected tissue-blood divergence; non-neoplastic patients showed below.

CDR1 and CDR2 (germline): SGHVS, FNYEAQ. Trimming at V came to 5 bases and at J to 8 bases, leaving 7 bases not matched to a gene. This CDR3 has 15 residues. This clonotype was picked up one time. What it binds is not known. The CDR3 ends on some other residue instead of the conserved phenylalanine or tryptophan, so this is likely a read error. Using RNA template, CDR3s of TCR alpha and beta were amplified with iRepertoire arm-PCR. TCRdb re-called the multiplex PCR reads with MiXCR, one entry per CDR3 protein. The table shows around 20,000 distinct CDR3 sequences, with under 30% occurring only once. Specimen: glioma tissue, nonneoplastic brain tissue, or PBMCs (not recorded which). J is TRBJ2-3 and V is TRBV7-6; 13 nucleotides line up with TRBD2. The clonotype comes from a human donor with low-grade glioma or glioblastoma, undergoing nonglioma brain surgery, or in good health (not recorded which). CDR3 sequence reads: CASSVGLAGATTQYL. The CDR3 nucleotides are TGTGCCAGCAGCGTCGGACTAGCGGGAGCTACTACGCAGTATCTT.